The entry below describes one T cell receptor (beta chain). The CDR3 has 17 residues. In germline, CDR1 is SGHVS, CDR2 FQNEAQ. V gave up 5 bases and J gave up 4 bases, with 21 bases separating them. Measured with immunoSEQ multiplex PCR; TCRdb has only the in-frame clones, and not every one. The repertoire has 100,000 or so clones, 87% of them found once; the top ten carry roughly 2.5%. The data were taken from a study of T cell responses to AZD1222 COVID-19 vaccine. The chain is built from TRBV7-8 and TRBJ1-5; TRBD1 might be the D (6 bases). Sequencing used peripheral blood, obtained 28 days after the second AZD1222 dose. This clonotype was sampled from an adult who received the AZD1222 COVID-19 vaccine. The CDR3 DNA reads TGTGCCAGCAGCCCAGAACGCTGGGGGGCGGCAAATCAGCCCCAGCATTTT. It specifies CASSPERWGAANQPQHF.